This T cell receptor beta chain appears in the sequencing data of a study of blood T cell repertoires in COVID-19. V was pared by 5 bases and J by 5 bases, with 6 bases of the junction left unmatched. The CDR3 spans 14 residues. Germline V lookup: CDR1 LNHDA, CDR2 SQIVND (reference sequence). Adults between about 18 and 89 years of age took part from 24 US areas. Two negative PCRs, clearance, or symptom resolution had been documented for recovered Cohort 3 donors. Here immunoSEQ multiplex PCR was the method, and the copy in TCRdb shows in-frame clones only, minus some. In the table there are about 400,000 clones, around nine tenths of which are singletons.

What was sequenced was PBMCs or T cells enriched from blood (not recorded which). J is TRBJ1-1 and V is TRBV19; 9 nucleotides line up with TRBD1. The TCR sequence derives from a woman under 40 who had recovered from COVID-19. CDR3 DNA: TGTGCCAGTAGTCTACAGGGGGCGAGTACTGAAGCTTTCTTT. Encoded protein: CASSLQGASTEAFF.